The text below deals with one T cell receptor beta chain. This sample is drawn from a study of blood T cell repertoires in COVID-19. The assay was immunoSEQ multiplex PCR, and TCRdb's table has in-frame clones only and misses some. The table includes more than 350,000 clones, about 89% detected once. CDR1 SNHLY and CDR2 FYNNEI come from the germline V gene. CDR3 size: 15 residues. J was trimmed by 0 bases and V by 2 bases; bases with no gene match: 2. Sequenced input: peripheral blood. The receptor comes from a woman under 40 with COVID-19, enrolled during active disease. The rearrangement joins TRBV2 to TRBJ2-3, with TRBD2 identical over 7 bases. DNA for the CDR3: TGTGCCAGCAGTGAACTAGCGGAAAGCACAGATACGCAGTATTTT. Encoded protein: CASSELAESTDTQYF. The entire variable domain, with the rest obtained from reference TRBV2 and TRBJ2-3, is as follows: EPEVTQTPSHQVTQMGQEVILRCVPISNHLYFYWYRQILGQKVEFLVSFYNNEISEKSEIFDDQFSVERPDGSNFTLKIRSTKLEDSAMYFCASSELAESTDTQYFGPGTRLTVL.